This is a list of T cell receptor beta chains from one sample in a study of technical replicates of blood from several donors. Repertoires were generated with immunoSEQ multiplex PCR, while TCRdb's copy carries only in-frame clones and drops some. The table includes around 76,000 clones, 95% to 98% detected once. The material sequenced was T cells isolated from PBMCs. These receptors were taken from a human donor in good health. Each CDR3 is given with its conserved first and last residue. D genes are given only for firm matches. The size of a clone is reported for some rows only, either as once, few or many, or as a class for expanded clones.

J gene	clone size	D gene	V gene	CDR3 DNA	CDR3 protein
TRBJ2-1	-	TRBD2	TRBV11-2	TGTGCCAGCAGCTTACACCCCCCGGGACTAGCGGGAGATAATGAGCAGTTCTTC	CASSLHPPGLAGDNEQFF
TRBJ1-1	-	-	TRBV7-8	TGTGCCAGCAGCGTTTGGTGGGAGGGTTACACTGAAGCTTTCTTT	CASSVWWEGYTEAFF
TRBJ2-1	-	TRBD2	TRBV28	TGTGCCAGCAGTCCCGGGACTACTTACTACAATGAGCAGTTCTTC	CASSPGTTYYNEQFF
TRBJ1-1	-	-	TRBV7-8	TGTGCCAGCAGCTTAGGATACAGGGATACTGAAGCTTTCTTT	CASSLGYRDTEAFF
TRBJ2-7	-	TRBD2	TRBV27	TGTGCCAGCAGTTCTTCCTCGGCGGGAGCGTCCTACGAGCAGTACTTC	CASSSSSAGASYEQYF
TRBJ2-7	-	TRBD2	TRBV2	TGTGCCAGCAGTGAACCAGCGGGAGGGCCTTTTGTCTACGAGCAGTACTTC	CASSEPAGGPFVYEQYF
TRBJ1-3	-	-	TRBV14	TGTGCCAGCAGCCAAGTCTACTCTGGAAACACCATATATTTT	CASSQVYSGNTIYF
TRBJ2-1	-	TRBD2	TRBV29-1	TGCAGCGTTCAGCTAGCGGGTAACAATGAGCAGTTCTTC	CSVQLAGNNEQFF
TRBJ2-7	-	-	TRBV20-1	TGCAGTGCTAGAGACAGGGCCGAGCAGTACTTC	CSARDRAEQYF
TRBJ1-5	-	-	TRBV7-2	TGTGCCAGCAGCTTAGTAGGGGAAAGCAATCAGCCCCAGCATTTT	CASSLVGESNQPQHF
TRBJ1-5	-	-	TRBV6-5	TGTGCCAGCAGTTTTCTTAATCAGCCCCAGCATTTT	CASSFLNQPQHF
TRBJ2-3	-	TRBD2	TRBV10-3	TGTGCCATCACCGCGGGAGACACTGCTAGCACAGATACGCAGTATTTT	CAITAGDTASTDTQYF
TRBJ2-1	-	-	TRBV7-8	TGTGCCAGCAGCCGCGGACTAATTGATTACAATGAGCAGTTCTTC	CASSRGLIDYNEQFF
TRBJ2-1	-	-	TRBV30	TGTGCCTGGACTTCAGGCCGAGACAATGAGCAGTTCTTC	CAWTSGRDNEQFF
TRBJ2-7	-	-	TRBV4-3	TGCGCCAGCAGCCAGGGCCCGGACGAGCAGTACTTC	CASSQGPDEQYF
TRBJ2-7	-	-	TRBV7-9	TGTGCCAGCAGCTTAGACGACGGGAGCTCCTACGAGCAGTACTTC	CASSLDDGSSYEQYF
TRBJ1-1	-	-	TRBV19	TGTGCCAGTAGAGTCAGGGGAAACATGAACACTGAAGCTTTCTTT	CASRVRGNMNTEAFF
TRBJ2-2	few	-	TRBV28	TGTGCCAGCACCCGGAGAACCGGGGAGCTGTTTTTT	CASTRRTGELFF
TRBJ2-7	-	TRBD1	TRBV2	TGTGCCAGCAGTGGACAGGGGAGGTCCTCCTACGAGCAGTACTTC	CASSGQGRSSYEQYF
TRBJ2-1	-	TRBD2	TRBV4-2	TGTGCCAGCAGCCAAGGGGTAGCGGGAGTGGTAGCCTATTCGCAGTTCTTC	CASSQGVAGVVAYSQFF
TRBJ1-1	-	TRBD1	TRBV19	TGTGCCAGCAACACCGGGACAGGGGGATTAGGCACTGAAGCTTTCTTT	CASNTGTGGLGTEAFF
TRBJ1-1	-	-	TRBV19	TGTGCCAGTAGGAGTAGGGGCAGCCGGAACACTGAAGCTTTCTTT	CASRSRGSRNTEAFF
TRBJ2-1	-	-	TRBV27	TGTGCCAGCAGTTTTGGGCCGCGGGATGAGCAGTTCTTC	CASSFGPRDEQFF
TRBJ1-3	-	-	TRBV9	TGTGCCAGCAGCGTAGCAGGGTCCGGAAACACCATATATTTT	CASSVAGSGNTIYF
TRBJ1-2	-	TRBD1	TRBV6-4	TGTGCCAGCAGTGAAGGGACAGGGGGCGCCGGGGGCTACACCTTC	CASSEGTGGAGGYTF
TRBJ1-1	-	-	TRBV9	TGTGCCAGCAGCCCCTCGGGAAAACACACTGAAGCTTTCTTT	CASSPSGKHTEAFF
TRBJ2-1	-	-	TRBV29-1	TGCAGCGTTGAAACTGGCGGGAAGCGCAATGAGCAGTTCTTC	CSVETGGKRNEQFF
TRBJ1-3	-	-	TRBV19	TGTGCCAGTAGTACCACCGGGACAGGAAACACCATATATTTT	CASSTTGTGNTIYF
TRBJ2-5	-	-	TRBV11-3	TGTGCCAGCAGCGATGTTTTCCGGACAGAGCAAGAGACCCAGTACTTC	CASSDVFRTEQETQYF
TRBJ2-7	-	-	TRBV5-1	TGCGCCAGCAAGGGAGTGGGAGGCCCCCACGAGCAGTACTTC	CASKGVGGPHEQYF
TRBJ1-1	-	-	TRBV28	TGTGCCAGCATCAGAGGTTTTGAAGCTTTCTTT	CASIRGFEAFF
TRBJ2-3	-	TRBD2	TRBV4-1	TGCGCCAGCAGCCAAGCCGGGGGGGATGCAGATACGCAGTATTTT	CASSQAGGDADTQYF
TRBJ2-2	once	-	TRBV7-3	TGTGCCAGCAGCCCAAATACCGGGAGTTCTTCACCCGGGGAGCTGTTTTTT	CASSPNTGSSSPGELFF
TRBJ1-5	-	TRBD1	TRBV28	TGTGCCAGCAGCCACGGTAGCAATAGGGGGCTAGAGCCCCAGCATTTT	CASSHGSNRGLEPQHF
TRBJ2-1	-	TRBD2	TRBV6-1	TGTGCCAGCAGTGACATTACTGGACTAGCGGAATCCTACAATGAGCAGTTCTTC	CASSDITGLAESYNEQFF
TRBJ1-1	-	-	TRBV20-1	TGCAGCCTCCGAGGGAACACTGAAGCTTTCTTT	CSLRGNTEAFF
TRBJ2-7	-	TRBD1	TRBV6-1	TGTGCCAGCAGTGAGGGACAGGCCTACGAGCAGTACTTC	CASSEGQAYEQYF
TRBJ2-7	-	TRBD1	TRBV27	TGTGCCAGCAGTCTCTGGACAGGCTACGAGCAGTACTTC	CASSLWTGYEQYF
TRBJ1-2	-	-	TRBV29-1	TGCAGCGTTGTCGAGAAGACACATGGCTACACCTTC	CSVVEKTHGYTF
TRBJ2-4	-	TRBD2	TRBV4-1	TGCGCCAGCAGCCAAGAAGTTGGACTAGCGGCCACCAAAAACATTCAGTACTTC	CASSQEVGLAATKNIQYF
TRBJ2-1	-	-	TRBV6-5	TGTGCCAGCAGAAGGGGATTCGGTGAGCAGTTCTTC	CASRRGFGEQFF
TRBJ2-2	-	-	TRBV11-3	TGTGCCAGCAGCTTAGGACAGGCAAACACCGGGGAGCTGTTTTTT	CASSLGQANTGELFF